The 30 T cell receptor beta chains below come from one sample, sequenced in a study of T cell changes during pregnancy in multiple sclerosis. Produced via immunoSEQ multiplex PCR; TCRdb's table is partial and in-frame only. The data show about 57,000 clones, over 75% seen once. The sequences come from peripheral blood, collected in the first trimester of pregnancy. Receptor source: a female donor in good health, enrolled as a control in a pregnancy study.

The genes are TRBV5-4 and TRBJ1-1, with D hard to call. Germline CDR1 SGHNT, CDR2 YYREEE (reference sequence). The CDR3 is made up of 14 amino acids. V was trimmed by 0 bases and J by 5 bases, leaving 11 bases between them. The CDR3 loop reads CASSLDVTRTEAFF. As DNA, the CDR3 is TGTGCCAGCAGCTTGGATGTGACGAGGACTGAAGCTTTCTTT.

V gene TRBV4-1 combines with J gene TRBJ1-1; D is uncertain. V was clipped by 4 bases and J by 1 base, with 13 bases between them. The CDR3 contains 15 residues. CDR1 is MGHRA, CDR2 YSYEKL, per germline. The CDR3 sequence is CASSLTTTSNTEAFF. The CDR3 nucleotides read TGCGCCAGCAGCCTTACGACAACTTCGAACACTGAAGCTTTCTTT.

The J gene is TRBJ2-1, the V gene TRBV11-2; perhaps TRBD2 as D (6 bases). CDR1 is SGHAT and CDR2 is FQNNGV in the germline V gene. Trimming cost V 0 bases and J 9 bases, with 12 bases left between them. The CDR3 consists of 14 residues. CDR3 in amino acids: CASSLDPGVSEQFF. DNA of the CDR3: TGTGCCAGCAGCTTAGATCCGGGAGTCAGTGAGCAGTTCTTC.

The J gene is TRBJ1-2, the V gene TRBV27; weak D call: TRBD1 (6 bases). Looked up from germline, CDR1 is MNHEY and CDR2 is SMNVEV (reference sequence). The length of the CDR3 is 12 residues. Trimming stripped 4 bases from V and 5 bases from J, with 8 bases between. CDR3 nucleotides: TGTGCCAGCAGTTCCCAGGGGTATGGCTACACCTTC. Translating gives CASSSQGYGYTF.

The count of this clone is one. Compared with germline, one end of the junction differs, possibly owing to a read error. V gene TRBV7-7 combines with J gene TRBJ2-5; the D is unclear. The CDR3 is made up of 15 amino acids. Germline values: CDR1 SSHAT, CDR2 FNYEAQ (reference sequence). Written as DNA, the CDR3 is TGTGCTAGCAGCTTTTCTTTACAGACCCAAGAGACCCAGTACTTC. It translates to CASSFSLQTQETQYF.

V gene TRBV28 combines with J gene TRBJ1-3; 9 bases are a match to TRBD1. CDR1 is MDHEN, CDR2 SYDVKM, per germline. The CDR3 is 14 amino acids. J gave up 4 bases and V 7 bases, and 5 bases lay outside the gene matches. The CDR3 DNA follows: TGTGCCAGCAAAACAGGACAGGGGGGAAACACCATATATTTT. Its protein is CASKTGQGGNTIYF.

This sequence joins TRBV28 and TRBJ1-4; D unclear. V shed 3 bases and J shed 0 bases, with 11 bases lying between them. This CDR3 contains 16 residues. CDR1 is MDHEN, CDR2 SYDVKM, per germline. This CDR3 is CASSLRETATNEKLFF. The CDR3 nucleotides read TGTGCCAGCAGTTTGAGGGAGACTGCAACTAATGAAAAACTGTTTTTT.

The V call is TRBV5-1, the J call TRBJ2-1, with D perhaps matching TRBD2 (6 bases). V lost 4 bases to trimming and J lost 3 bases, with 14 bases between them. CDR1 is SGHRS and CDR2 is YFSETQ in the germline V gene. This CDR3 region has 15 residues. The CDR3 DNA reads as TGCGCCAGCAGCGCCTCGGAGGAGGGCTACAATGAGCAGTTCTTC. This translates into CASSASEEGYNEQFF.

V gene TRBV10-3 combines with J gene TRBJ1-3, with D uncertain. The germline CDR1 and CDR2 sequences are ENHRY and SYGVKD. The V and J ends lost 3 bases and 0 bases respectively, with 3 bases between them. The CDR3 length is 13 residues. CDR3 in amino acids: CAISEYSGNTIYF. CDR3 bases: TGTGCCATCAGTGAATACTCTGGAAACACCATATATTTT.

This sequence joins TRBV29-1 and TRBJ2-4, with 10 bases identical to TRBD1. This CDR3 comprises 14 residues. Germline V lookup: CDR1 SQVTM, CDR2 ANQGSEA. J was trimmed by 9 bases and V by 1 base; bases with no gene match: 6. The CDR3 DNA follows: TGCAGCGTTGAAGCCGGGACAGGGGAGGGCATTCAGTACTTC. It specifies CSVEAGTGEGIQYF. The full variable domain, rest sourced from reference TRBV29-1 and TRBJ2-4, is SAVISQKPSRDICQRGTSLTIQCQVDSQVTMMFWYRQQPGQSLTLIATANQGSEATYESGFVIDKFPISRPNLTFSTLTVSNMSPEDSSIYLCSVEAGTGEGIQYFGAGTRLSVL.

The chain couples TRBV6-6 to TRBJ1-3; D remains ambiguous. This CDR3 spans 15 amino acids. Trimming shortened V by 2 bases and J by 0 bases, and 8 bases separated the two germline ends. CDR1 MNHNY and CDR2 SVGAGI come from the germline V gene (reference sequence). DNA for the CDR3: TGTGCCAGCAGTTACGAGGGAATCTCTGGAAACACCATATATTTT. Its protein product is CASSYEGISGNTIYF.

The chain combines TRBV4-1 with TRBJ1-1, with D possibly matching TRBD1 (5 bases). V dropped 2 bases and J dropped 5 bases, with 15 bases sitting between them. The CDR3 sequence is 15 residues long. The germline V gene has CDR1 MGHRA and CDR2 YSYEKL. CDR3 protein: CASSQSPVGGTEAFF. CDR3 coding DNA: TGCGCCAGCAGCCAATCCCCTGTGGGGGGGACTGAAGCTTTCTTT.

The V gene is TRBV5-1, the J gene TRBJ2-1; D possibly corresponds to TRBD1 (5 bases). The CDR3 is 13 residues long. CDR1 and CDR2 (germline): SGHRS, YFSETQ. Trimming pared 9 bases from V and 0 bases from J, leaving 10 bases between. For the CDR3, the DNA is TGCGCCACCCAGACAGACTCCTACAATGAGCAGTTCTTC. Its protein is CATQTDSYNEQFF.

The chain is built from TRBV7-8 and TRBJ2-1; D gene unclear. Germline CDR1 SGHVS, CDR2 FQNEAQ. There are 13 residues in the CDR3. Trimming removed 5 bases from V and 6 bases from J, with 11 bases in between. CDR3 loop: CASSQVLSNEQFF. The CDR3 DNA sequence: TGTGCCAGCAGCCAGGTATTATCCAATGAGCAGTTCTTC.

The V call is TRBV7-8, the J call TRBJ2-1; D is undetermined. V was trimmed by 1 base and J by 7 bases, leaving 8 bases between them. Germline CDR1 SGHVS, CDR2 FQNEAQ. The CDR3 consists of 13 residues. This CDR3 reads CASSLGARNEQFF. The CDR3 coding sequence is TGTGCCAGCAGCTTAGGGGCCCGAAATGAGCAGTTCTTC. Full variable domain (outside the CDR3, taken from reference TRBV7-8 and TRBJ2-1): GAGVSQSPRYKVAKRGQDVALRCDPISGHVSLFWYQQALGQGPEFLTYFQNEAQLDKSGLPSDRFFAERPEGSVSTLKIQRTQQEDSAVYLCASSLGARNEQFFGPGTRLTVL.

The rearrangement uses TRBV4-1 and TRBJ1-1, with unresolved D. The CDR3 runs 13 residues. The germline CDR1 and CDR2 sequences are MGHRA and YSYEKL. The V end lost 3 bases, the J end lost 0 bases, and 5 bases lay between the germline ends. The CDR3 DNA sequence: TGCGCCAGCAGCCATACATTGAACACTGAAGCTTTCTTT. It is translated as CASSHTLNTEAFF.

Note on this clone: One junction end disagrees with the germline gene, perhaps due to a read error. The V gene is TRBV7-7, the J gene TRBJ2-3, with a possible D match to TRBD2 (6 bases). This CDR3 has 17 amino acids. The V gene's germline CDR1 is SSHAT and CDR2 FNYEAQ (reference sequence). CDR3 residues: CASSLGSGSISTDTQYF. In DNA, the CDR3 is TGTGCTAGCAGCTTGGGGTCCGGGAGTATCAGCACAGATACGCAGTATTTT.

The chain carries TRBV5-6 and TRBJ2-1; no definite D call. CDR1 and CDR2 from the germline V gene are SGHDT and YYEEEE. This CDR3 has 12 amino acids. The germline V and J ends were trimmed by 7 bases and 8 bases, with 13 bases remaining between them. The CDR3 spells CASLRDTDEQFF. CDR3 nucleotide sequence: TGTGCCAGCTTGAGAGACACTGATGAGCAGTTCTTC.

The chain carries TRBV19 and TRBJ2-2; TRBD2 might be the D (5 bases). Germline CDR1 is LNHDA and CDR2 is SQIVND (reference sequence). The CDR3 totals 15 residues. V lost 2 bases, J lost 5 bases, and 12 bases lay in between. As DNA, the CDR3 is TGTGCCAGTAGTATAAGCGGCATGGGGACCGGGGAGCTGTTTTTT. As protein: CASSISGMGTGELFF. The full variable domain, with the rest looked up from reference TRBV19 and TRBJ2-2, is DGGITQSPKYLFRKEGQNVTLSCEQNLNHDAMYWYRQDPGQGLRLIYYSQIVNDFQKGDIAEGYSVSREKKESFPLTVTSAQKNPTAFYLCASSISGMGTGELFFGEGSRLTVL.

Turning to this clone: At one end the junction does not follow the germline gene, possibly because of a read error. The chain couples TRBV19 to TRBJ2-7; possible D gene TRBD2, 6 bases. This CDR3 comprises 11 residues. Germline V gene data show CDR1 as LNHDA and CDR2 as SQIVND (reference sequence). CDR3 protein: CASSMGGGFKF. Written as DNA, the CDR3 is TGTGCCAGTAGTATGGGAGGTGGTTTCAAGTTC.

V gene TRBV14 combines with J gene TRBJ1-1, with D unclear. The ends were cut back, 0 bases at V and 1 base at J, with 6 bases in the middle. Germline V gene sequence: CDR1 SGHDN, CDR2 FVKESK. The CDR3 length is 14 residues. The chain's CDR3 is CASSQDSGNTEAFF. The CDR3 DNA sequence: TGTGCCAGCAGCCAAGATTCGGGGAACACTGAAGCTTTCTTT.

This chain joins TRBV5-5 and TRBJ1-5, with D maybe TRBD1 (6 bases). CDR1 is SGHKS and CDR2 is YYEKEE in the germline V gene (reference sequence). V was cut by 3 bases and J by 5 bases, with 12 bases left in between. The CDR3 extends over 14 amino acids. CDR3: CASSSGTPDQPQHF. The DNA for the CDR3 is TGTGCCAGCAGCTCCGGGACACCCGATCAGCCCCAGCATTTT. Full variable domain (remainder filled in from reference TRBV5-5 and TRBJ1-5): DAGVTQSPTHLIKTRGQQVTLRCSPISGHKSVSWYQQVLGQGPQFIFQYYEKEERGRGNFPDRFSARQFPNYSSELNVNALLLGDSALYLCASSSGTPDQPQHFGDGTRLSIL.

The rearrangement joins TRBV5-1 to TRBJ2-5; 7 nucleotides match TRBD1. With V trimmed by 4 bases and J by 3 bases, 3 bases remained unmatched. CDR3 length: 13 amino acids. Germline loops: CDR1 SGHRS, CDR2 YFSETQ. The CDR3 nucleotides are TGCGCCAGCAGCAGAACAGGGGAAGAGACCCAGTACTTC. Its protein product is CASSRTGEETQYF.

The chain links TRBV27 to TRBJ2-3; 7 nucleotides align to TRBD2. The V gene's germline CDR1 is MNHEY and CDR2 SMNVEV (reference sequence). The CDR3 is made up of 17 amino acids. After removal of 1 base from V and 1 base from J, the junction contained 8 bases not matched to a gene. The CDR3 protein is CASSLWYSTSGTDTQYF. The CDR3 nucleotides read TGTGCCAGCAGTTTATGGTATAGTACTAGCGGCACAGATACGCAGTATTTT.

This chain joins TRBV28 and TRBJ1-5; 7 bases agree with TRBD1. Germline V gives CDR1 MDHEN, CDR2 SYDVKM. CDR3 length: 14 residues. Unmatched junction bases numbered 4, after V lost 5 bases and J lost 3 bases. CDR3 nucleotides: TGTGCCAGCAGTCTGGGACAGCTCAATCAGCCCCAGCATTTT. Translated: CASSLGQLNQPQHF.

The rearrangement joins TRBV27 to TRBJ1-2; D perhaps matches TRBD1 (6 bases). CDR1 is MNHEY, CDR2 SMNVEV, per germline (reference sequence). The length of the CDR3 is 14 residues. V gave up 3 bases and J gave up 7 bases, with 15 bases separating them. The chain's CDR3 is CASSLEQGIGGYTF. The CDR3 DNA follows: TGTGCCAGCAGTTTGGAACAGGGTATAGGTGGCTACACCTTC.

The rearrangement joins TRBV28 to TRBJ1-2; the D is unclear. The CDR3 is made up of 14 amino acids. Trimming cost V 2 bases and J 8 bases, with 15 bases left between them. Germline V CDR1 and CDR2: MDHEN, SYDVKM. The CDR3, as DNA: TGTGCCAGCAGTTTAACGTATGAGCCCTACGGCTACACCTTC. As protein: CASSLTYEPYGYTF.

The chain combines TRBV27 with TRBJ2-3; the match to TRBD1 covers 9 bases. CDR1 is MNHEY, CDR2 SMNVEV, per germline (reference sequence). The V gene end was trimmed by 2 bases and the J gene end by 2 bases; junction bases not matched to a gene: 14. The CDR3 extends over 19 amino acids. The CDR3 sequence: CASSLTRLPRDRDTDTQYF. The DNA for the CDR3 is TGTGCCAGCAGTTTAACTAGACTCCCCCGGGACAGGGACACAGATACGCAGTATTTT.

This sequence joins TRBV7-9 and TRBJ2-7; a possible D gene is TRBD1 (5 bases). The CDR3 loop spans 16 amino acids. V was pared by 1 base and J by 6 bases, with 19 bases between. CDR1 and CDR2 from the germline V gene are SEHNR and FQNEAQ (reference sequence). The CDR3 DNA sequence: TGTGCCAGCAGCTTAGATCGTTCGCTAAGGGGAATCGAGCAGTACTTC. It specifies CASSLDRSLRGIEQYF. Drawing the rest from reference TRBV7-9 and TRBJ2-7, the complete variable domain is DTGVSQNPRHKITKRGQNVTFRCDPISEHNRLYWYRQTLGQGPEFLTYFQNEAQLEKSRLLSDRFSAERPKGSFSTLEIQRTEQGDSAMYLCASSLDRSLRGIEQYFGPGTRLTVT.

The chain employs TRBV6-5 and TRBJ1-2; TRBD1 agrees at 8 bases. Germline CDR1 MNHEY, CDR2 SVGAGI. V shed 6 bases and J 8 bases; nucleotides not matched to a gene: 8. The CDR3 runs 13 residues. The CDR3 nucleotides read TGTGCCAGCAGCAACCAGGGGGCGGGGGGCTACACCTTC. Amino acid sequence: CASSNQGAGGYTF.